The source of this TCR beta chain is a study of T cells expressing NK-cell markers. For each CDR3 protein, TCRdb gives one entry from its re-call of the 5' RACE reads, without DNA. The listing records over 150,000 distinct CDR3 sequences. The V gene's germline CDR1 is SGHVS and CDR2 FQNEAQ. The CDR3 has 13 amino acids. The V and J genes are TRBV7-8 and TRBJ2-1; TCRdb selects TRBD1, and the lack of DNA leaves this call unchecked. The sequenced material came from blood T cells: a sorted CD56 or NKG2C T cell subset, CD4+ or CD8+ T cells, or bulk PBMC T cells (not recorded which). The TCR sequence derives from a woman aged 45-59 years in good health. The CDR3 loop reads CASSGRTDAEQFF.